This record covers a single T cell receptor beta chain. The data belong to a study of control samples from healthy donors and cancer patients. Germline values: CDR1 KGHDR, CDR2 SFDVKD. This CDR3 is 14 amino acids long. With 2 bases removed from V and 4 bases from J, the gap between germline ends came to 10 bases. Clones were read by immunoSEQ multiplex PCR, and TCRdb kept only the in-frame ones, dropping some. This sample has about 140,000 clones; around 90% occur once, and the top ten carry about 3%. The chain recombines TRBV24-1 with TRBJ1-2; D uncertain. Sequencing was carried out using blood. The clonotype originates from a young man in good health. CDR3 amino acids: CATSDYGEGYGYTF. The CDR3 DNA reads TGTGCCACCAGTGATTACGGGGAAGGCTATGGCTACACCTTC.